The 7 T cell receptor beta chains in this list originate from one sample, sequenced in a study of blood T cell repertoires in COVID-19. Sequenced by immunoSEQ multiplex PCR; TCRdb stores in-frame clones only, minus some. The sample contains 200,000 to 250,000 clones, about 87% of which appear only once. What was sequenced was peripheral blood. These receptors all come from a man aged 65 to 79 with acute or convalescent COVID-19.

The chain recombines TRBV30 with TRBJ2-6; D unclear. CDR3 length: 14 residues. V was clipped by 1 base and J by 2 bases, with 6 bases between them. The germline V gene encodes CDR1 GTSNPN and CDR2 SVGIG (reference sequence). CDR3 loop: CAWSGATGANVLTF. CDR3 bases: TGTGCCTGGAGTGGGGCGACTGGGGCCAACGTCCTGACTTTC.

This clone appeared once. The chain joins TRBV28 to TRBJ1-2; D is perhaps TRBD1 (6 bases). Germline-derived CDR1 and CDR2 are MDHEN and SYDVKM. Trimming shortened V by 5 bases and J by 0 bases, and 16 bases separated the two germline ends. The CDR3 has 16 residues. CDR3 DNA: TGTGCCAGCAGTGATCAGACAGGTCCAGCTAACTATGGCTACACCTTC. Its translation: CASSDQTGPANYGYTF.

The V gene is TRBV5-1, the J gene TRBJ2-1, with 8 bases aligning to TRBD2. Unmatched junction bases numbered 9, after V lost 5 bases and J lost 5 bases. The V gene's germline CDR1 is SGHRS and CDR2 YFSETQ. The CDR3 is 15 residues long. CDR3 in DNA: TGCGCCAGCAGGAGGGACGGGAGGGCGGACAATGAGCAGTTCTTC. Protein: CASRRDGRADNEQFF.

This sequence joins TRBV24-1 and TRBJ2-3; 10 bases map to TRBD2. V shed 11 bases, J shed 5 bases, and the junction held 3 bases outside the gene matches. The CDR3 extends over 12 amino acids. CDR1 KGHDR and CDR2 SFDVKD come from the germline V gene. CDR3 bases: TGTGCCAGCTCTAGCGGGAGAGATACGCAGTATTTT. Protein sequence: CASSSGRDTQYF.

This sequence joins TRBV6-5 and TRBJ2-2, with D perhaps TRBD1 (6 bases). The CDR3 runs to 14 residues. CDR1 is MNHEY and CDR2 is SVGAGI in the germline V gene. Between the trimmed V and J ends, which lost 5 bases and 6 bases, there was a span of 13 bases. Here the CDR3 DNA reads TGTGCCAGCAGTCAAAAACAGGGAGCCGGGGAGCTGTTTTTT. It is translated as CASSQKQGAGELFF.

A few counts support this clone. The V call is TRBV24-1, the J call TRBJ1-2; 10 bases are shared with TRBD1. The ends lost 4 bases at V and 2 bases at J; junction bases unmatched: 0. This CDR3 comprises 14 residues. CDR1 is KGHDR, CDR2 SFDVKD, per germline. Here the CDR3 DNA reads TGTGCCACCAGTGAGGGACAGGGGAACTATGGCTACACCTTC. Its translation: CATSEGQGNYGYTF.

The rearrangement uses TRBV4-2 and TRBJ2-7; 7 bases line up with TRBD2. Unmatched junction bases numbered 9, after V lost 7 bases and J lost 3 bases. Germline CDR1 LGHNA, CDR2 YNFKEQ. The CDR3 is 14 residues long. CDR3 nucleotides: TGTGCCAGCACCCCGGCCAGCGGGGACTACGAGCAGTACTTC. Translation gives CASTPASGDYEQYF.